A single sample gave rise to the 16 T cell receptor beta chains below, sequenced in a study of blood T cell repertoires in COVID-19. This table comes from immunoSEQ multiplex PCR, and its TCRdb copy is limited to in-frame clones, with some not included. The table has 65,000 to 70,000 clones, 85% to 90% seen once. Source material: peripheral blood. Receptor source: a man between 50 and 59 years old with active COVID-19.

The rearrangement joins TRBV5-4 to TRBJ2-7; 9 nucleotides agree with TRBD1. CDR3 length: 15 residues. Germline V gives CDR1 SGHNT, CDR2 YYREEE (reference sequence). Trimming at V came to 2 bases and at J to 7 bases, leaving 10 bases not matched to a gene. The CDR3, as DNA: TGTGCCAGCAGCTTCGAATACAGGGGGCAAGGGGAGCAGTACTTC. Translated: CASSFEYRGQGEQYF.

V and J are TRBV7-9 and TRBJ1-1, with D uncertain. V dropped 6 bases and J dropped 0 bases, with 8 bases sitting between them. Germline CDR1 reads SEHNR; CDR2 reads FQNEAQ (reference sequence). This CDR3 comprises 13 residues. The CDR3 here is CASRQQMNTEAFF. The CDR3 nucleotides read TGTGCCAGCAGACAACAGATGAACACTGAAGCTTTCTTT. The full variable domain, rest sourced from reference TRBV7-9 and TRBJ1-1, is DTGVSQNPRHKITKRGQNVTFRCDPISEHNRLYWYRQTLGQGPEFLTYFQNEAQLEKSRLLSDRFSAERPKGSFSTLEIQRTEQGDSAMYLCASRQQMNTEAFFGQGTRLTVV.

Only one count was recorded for this clone. CDR3 region: CATSRDLRDPTTYTF. The CDR3 DNA reads as TGTGCCACCAGCAGAGATTTGCGGGACCCCACCACCTACACCTTC. V is TRBV15 and J is TRBJ1-2; maybe TRBD1 (5 bases). Trimming took 0 bases from V and 10 from J, leaving 18 bases between them. Germline CDR1 and CDR2: LNHNV and YYDKDF (reference sequence). The CDR3 is made up of 15 amino acids. Based on the CDR3 plus reference TRBV15 and TRBJ1-2, the full variable domain is DAMVIQNPRYQVTQFGKPVTLSCSQTLNHNVMYWYQQKSSQAPKLLFHYYDKDFNNEADTPDNFQSRRPNTSFCFLDIRSPGLGDTAMYLCATSRDLRDPTTYTFGSGTRLTVV.

The V call is TRBV4-1, the J call TRBJ2-7; D is perhaps TRBD2 (6 bases). This CDR3 comprises 17 residues. Germline assignment: CDR1 MGHRA and CDR2 YSYEKL. The ends were cut back, 0 bases at V and 2 bases at J, with 17 bases in the middle. DNA for the CDR3: TGCGCCAGCAGCCAAGAGGTCCTAGCGAGAACCCCCTACGAGCAGTACTTC. Translated, it gives CASSQEVLARTPYEQYF.

A note on this clone: Germline and junction disagree at one end, which may indicate a read error. The chain's CDR3 is CASSYDGSKTATQYF. The CDR3 DNA follows: TGTGCCAGCAGTTACGACGGGAGTAAGACAGCTACGCAGTATTTT. The chain uses TRBV6-5 and TRBJ2-3, with TRBD2 as a possible D gene (6 bases). Germline loops: CDR1 MNHEY, CDR2 SVGAGI. The CDR3 extends over 15 amino acids.

The genes are TRBV9 and TRBJ2-3; 7 bases match TRBD1. CDR3 size: 15 residues. Germline-derived CDR1 and CDR2 are SGDLS and YYNGEE. J was trimmed by 2 bases and V by 2 bases; bases with no gene match: 5. CDR3 DNA sequence: TGTGCCAGCAGCGTGTCCGGGACAGTCACAGATACGCAGTATTTT. It is translated as CASSVSGTVTDTQYF.

V gene TRBV9 combines with J gene TRBJ1-6, with 10 nucleotides matching TRBD1. The CDR3 has 15 residues. V shed 4 bases, J shed 7 bases, and the junction held 5 bases outside the gene matches. The germline CDR1 and CDR2 sequences are SGDLS and YYNGEE. The CDR3 here is CASSMQGQGNSPLHF. The CDR3 nucleotides are TGTGCCAGCAGCATGCAGGGACAGGGGAATTCACCCCTCCACTTT.

This chain's CDR3 is CASSSGTSTGELFF. DNA of the CDR3: TGTGCCAGCAGCTCCGGGACTAGTACCGGGGAGCTGTTTTTT. The rearrangement joins TRBV7-3 to TRBJ2-2; TRBD2 agrees at 8 bases. With 4 bases clipped from V and 5 bases from J, the junction kept 3 bases outside the gene matches. This CDR3 comprises 14 residues. Germline-derived CDR1 and CDR2 are SGHTA and FQGTGA.

The rearrangement links TRBV9 to TRBJ2-5; TRBD1 aligns across 7 bases. From germline, CDR1 is SGDLS and CDR2 YYNGEE. Unmatched junction bases numbered 4, after V lost 3 bases and J lost 2 bases. CDR3 length: 14 amino acids. The CDR3 region is CASSATGKQETQYF. DNA for the CDR3: TGTGCCAGCAGCGCGACAGGGAAGCAAGAGACCCAGTACTTC.

This clone was seen ten or more times. The V and J genes are TRBV15 and TRBJ2-7, with a tentative D call TRBD1 (5 bases). The germline gives CDR1 LNHNV, CDR2 YYDKDF (reference sequence). The V gene lost 1 base and the J gene lost 9 bases, with 10 bases spanning the gap. The CDR3 is 12 amino acids. CDR3 sequence (DNA): TGTGCCACCAGCAGAGTAGGGGCCGTGCAGTACTTC. Translated, it gives CATSRVGAVQYF.

The rearrangement joins TRBV9 to TRBJ2-4; 9 bases agree with TRBD1. V lost 0 bases and J lost 6; bases outside the gene matches: 4. CDR3 length equals 15 residues. Looked up from germline, CDR1 is SGDLS and CDR2 is YYNGEE. CDR3 sequence (DNA): TGTGCCAGCAGCGTAGCTTTGGGACAGGGAAACATTCAGTACTTC. This translates into CASSVALGQGNIQYF. Full variable domain (missing parts from reference TRBV9 and TRBJ2-4): DSGVTQTPKHLITATGQRVTLRCSPRSGDLSVYWYQQSLDQGLQFLIQYYNGEERAKGNILERFSAQQFPDLHSELNLSSLELGDSALYFCASSVALGQGNIQYFGAGTRLSVL.

The gene calls are TRBV11-2 and TRBJ2-5; 7 bases agree with TRBD2. Germline V lookup: CDR1 SGHAT, CDR2 FQNNGV. The V gene end was trimmed by 5 bases and the J gene end by 5 bases; junction bases not matched to a gene: 17. CDR3 length equals 17 residues. CDR3 loop: CASSGPPGGGVGETQYF. The CDR3 DNA sequence: TGTGCCAGCAGCGGACCCCCCGGGGGAGGGGTTGGCGAGACCCAGTACTTC.

The V gene is TRBV5-4, the J gene TRBJ2-3; 14 bases match TRBD2. The trim removed 4 bases at V and 6 bases at J, leaving 10 bases unmatched. The length of the CDR3 is 17 residues. The germline V gene has CDR1 SGHNT and CDR2 YYREEE (reference sequence). The CDR3 here is CASSQGLAGAGGDTQYF. CDR3 sequence (DNA): TGTGCCAGCAGCCAGGGACTAGCGGGAGCGGGGGGGGATACGCAGTATTTT.

This chain uses TRBV11-2 with TRBJ1-3, with 7 bases fitting TRBD1. The CDR3 sequence is 14 residues long. V lost 5 bases to trimming and J lost 2 bases; unmatched junction nucleotides: 3. In germline, CDR1 is SGHAT, CDR2 FQNNGV. CDR3 DNA: TGTGCCAGCAGCGAGCAGGGGGCTGGAAACACCATATATTTT. Translating gives CASSEQGAGNTIYF. Complete variable domain (other parts from reference TRBV11-2 and TRBJ1-3): EAGVAQSPRYKIIEKRQSVAFWCNPISGHATLYWYQQILGQGPKLLIQFQNNGVVDDSQLPKDRFSAERLKGVDSTLKIQPAKLEDSAVYLCASSEQGAGNTIYFGEGSWLTVV.

V and J are TRBV24-1 and TRBJ1-1, with a possible D match to TRBD1 (5 bases). The germline V gene has CDR1 KGHDR and CDR2 SFDVKD. V was shortened by 7 bases and J by 2 bases, with 10 bases between the two germline ends. The length of the CDR3 is 13 residues. The CDR3 region is CATRATDNTEAFF. CDR3 nucleotide sequence: TGTGCCACCAGGGCGACAGACAACACTGAAGCTTTCTTT.

The chain couples TRBV28 to TRBJ1-5, with a possible D match to TRBD1 (6 bases). Germline V gives CDR1 MDHEN, CDR2 SYDVKM. The V end was cut by 4 bases, the J end by 0 bases, with 16 bases between. This CDR3 is 17 amino acids long. The CDR3 region is CASSSVPGHRSNQPQHF. CDR3 DNA: TGTGCCAGCAGTTCCGTCCCGGGACATCGTAGCAATCAGCCCCAGCATTTT.